A single TCR beta chain is shown here with its context. The sample comes from a study of cytotoxic CD8 clonotypes in ibrutinib-treated CLL. Study details: Response samples were taken after a median of approximately 11 months on treatment, range 6 to 36.

Some clones are missing from TCRdb's copy, which holds only in-frame ones; the method was immunoSEQ multiplex PCR. The sample yields 52,000 or so clones, around 52% seen once. The CDR3 has 14 amino acids. Trimming removed 6 bases from V and 2 bases from J, with 14 bases in between. Germline V lookup: CDR1 MNHEY, CDR2 SMNVEV (reference sequence). The chain combines TRBV27 with TRBJ2-7, with D possibly matching TRBD1 (6 bases). The sample was PBMCs, taken at disease progression, from a patient treated with ibrutinib. This sequence was found in a human donor with chronic lymphocytic leukemia. CDR3 nucleotides: TGTGCCAGCAGCCGCGACAGGAAAACCTACGAGCAGTACTTC. This translates into CASSRDRKTYEQYF.